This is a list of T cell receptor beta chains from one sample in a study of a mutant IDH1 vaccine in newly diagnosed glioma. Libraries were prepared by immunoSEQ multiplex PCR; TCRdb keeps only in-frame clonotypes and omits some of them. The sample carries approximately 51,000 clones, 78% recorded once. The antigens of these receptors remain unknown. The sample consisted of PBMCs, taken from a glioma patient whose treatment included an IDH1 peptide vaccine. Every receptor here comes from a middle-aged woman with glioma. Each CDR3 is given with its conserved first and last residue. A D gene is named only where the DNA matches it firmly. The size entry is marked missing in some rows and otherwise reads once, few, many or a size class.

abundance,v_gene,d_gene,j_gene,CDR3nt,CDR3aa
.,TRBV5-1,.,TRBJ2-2,TGCGCCAGCAGCCGGGACTCGGGCACCGGGGAGCTGTTTTTT,CASSRDSGTGELFF
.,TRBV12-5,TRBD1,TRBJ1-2,TGTGCTAGTGGGTCCGGGACAGGGGGCGGCTATGGCTACACCTTC,CASGSGTGGGYGYTF
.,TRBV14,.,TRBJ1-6,TGTGCCAGCAGCCGAAGGGCTTGGCCCTATAATTCACCCCTCCACTTT,CASSRRAWPYNSPLHF
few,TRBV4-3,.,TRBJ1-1,TGCGCCAGCAGCCAAGATAGGGGGGGCATGAACACTGAAGCTTTCTTT,CASSQDRGGMNTEAFF
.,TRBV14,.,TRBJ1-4,TGTGCCAGCAGCCTGTTCGGGGGCTTGGCTAATGAAAAACTGTTTTTT,CASSLFGGLANEKLFF
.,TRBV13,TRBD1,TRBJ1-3,TGTGCCAGCAGCTTATCAGGGGGAATAGTCGGAAACACCATATATTTT,CASSLSGGIVGNTIYF
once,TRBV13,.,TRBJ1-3,TGTGCCAGCAGCCCTTCTCTGGATGCCGGAAACACCATATATTTT,CASSPSLDAGNTIYF
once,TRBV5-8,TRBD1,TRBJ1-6,TGTGCCAGCAGCTCGGGGGACAGCTATAATTCACCCCTCCACTTT,CASSSGDSYNSPLHF
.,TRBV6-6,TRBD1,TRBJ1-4,TGTGCCAGCAGAGCGGGGACAGGGGTTGAAAAACTGTTTTTT,CASRAGTGVEKLFF
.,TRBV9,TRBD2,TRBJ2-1,TGTGCCAGCAGCGTAGAAGGGACTAGCCTAGGCGAGCAGTTCTTC,CASSVEGTSLGEQFF
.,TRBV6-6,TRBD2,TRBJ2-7,TGTGCCAGCAGTTACCGGGGGGGCGGCTACGAGCAGTACTTC,CASSYRGGGYEQYF
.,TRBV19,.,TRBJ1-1,TGTGCCAGTAGTATACGGCAGGGTGGCACTGAAGCTTTCTTT,CASSIRQGGTEAFF
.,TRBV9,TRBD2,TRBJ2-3,TGTGCCAGCAGCGCTAGCGGGGGGTACGTCACAGATACGCAGTATTTT,CASSASGGYVTDTQYF
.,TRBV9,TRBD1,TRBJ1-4,TGTGCCAGCAGCGCCGGGACAGGAACTAATGAAAAACTGTTTTTT,CASSAGTGTNEKLFF
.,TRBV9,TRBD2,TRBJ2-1,TGTGCCAGCAGCGCCCGGGGGGACGAATACAATGAGCAGTTCTTC,CASSARGDEYNEQFF
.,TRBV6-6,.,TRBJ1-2,TGTGCCAGCCATGTTTGGGGGGACACCTATGGCTACACCTTC,CASHVWGDTYGYTF
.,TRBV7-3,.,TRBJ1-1,TGTGCCAGCAGCTTAGGATCGAACACTGAAGCTTTCTTT,CASSLGSNTEAFF
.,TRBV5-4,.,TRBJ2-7,TGTGCCAGCAGCTTGGGAGTCGCAGGGAACTACGAGCAGTACTTC,CASSLGVAGNYEQYF
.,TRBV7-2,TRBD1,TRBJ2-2,TGTGCCAGCACTACCTTCTTAGGACAGGGGGCTACCGGGGAGCTGTTTTTT,CASTTFLGQGATGELFF
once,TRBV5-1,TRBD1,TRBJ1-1,TGCGCCAGCAGCGGTACCGGGACAGCGAACACTGAAGCTTTCTTT,CASSGTGTANTEAFF
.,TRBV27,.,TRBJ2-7,TGTGCCAGCAGTTTATCGTGGGGGACTGTGGGGTCCTACGAGCAGTACTTC,CASSLSWGTVGSYEQYF
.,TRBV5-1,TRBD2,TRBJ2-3,TGCGCCAGCAGCTTGTTACTAGCGGGGGGACGCACAGATACGCAGTATTTT,CASSLLLAGGRTDTQYF
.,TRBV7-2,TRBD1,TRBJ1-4,TGTGCCAGCAGGGGGACAGCCCTTAATGAAAAACTGTTTTTT,CASRGTALNEKLFF
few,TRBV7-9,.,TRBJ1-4,TGTGCCAGCAGCTTCCCGCAGACAACTAATGAAAAACTGTTTTTT,CASSFPQTTNEKLFF
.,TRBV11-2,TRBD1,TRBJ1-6,TGTGCCAGCACCTGGGGGACAGGGATTTCACCCCTCCACTTT,CASTWGTGISPLHF
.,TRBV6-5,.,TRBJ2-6,TGTGCCAGCAGTTCCTCTGGGGCCAACGTCCTGACTTTC,CASSSSGANVLTF
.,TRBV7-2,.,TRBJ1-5,TGTGCCAGCAGCTTAGGGCTGGATCAGCCCCAGCATTTT,CASSLGLDQPQHF
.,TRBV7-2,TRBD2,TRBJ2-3,TGTGCCAGCAGCTTAACTAGCGGGGGGGCGTCGGGTACGCAGTATTTT,CASSLTSGGASGTQYF
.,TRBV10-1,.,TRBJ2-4,TGCGCCAGCAGTGAGTCAAGAGGGTATGCGGACATTCAGTACTTC,CASSESRGYADIQYF
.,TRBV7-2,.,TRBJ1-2,TGTGCCAGCAGCTTAGGACTCGGGCCCCCTCAGGGCTACACCTTC,CASSLGLGPPQGYTF
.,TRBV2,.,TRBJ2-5,TGTGCCAGCAGTGGTGAAGAGACCCAGTACTTC,CASSGEETQYF
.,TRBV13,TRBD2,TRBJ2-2,TGTGCCAGCAGCTTAGTCCGGGGGGGGACCGGGGAGCTGTTTTTT,CASSLVRGGTGELFF
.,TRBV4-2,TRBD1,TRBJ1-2,TGTGCCAGCAGTCAGACAGGGGAGCGTGGCTACACCTTC,CASSQTGERGYTF
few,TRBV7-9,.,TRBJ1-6,TGTGCCAGCAGCATTCCGGGTTCGAATGATTCACCCCTCCACTTT,CASSIPGSNDSPLHF
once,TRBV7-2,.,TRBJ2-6,TGTGCCAGCAGCTTTGGGGTTTCTGGGGCCAACGTCCTGACTTTC,CASSFGVSGANVLTF
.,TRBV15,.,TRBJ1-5,TGTGCCACCAGCGCAGGAAGGTACAATCAGCCCCAGCATTTT,CATSAGRYNQPQHF
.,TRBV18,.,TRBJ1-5,TGTGCCAGCTCACCGAACGACAATCAGCCCCAGCATTTT,CASSPNDNQPQHF
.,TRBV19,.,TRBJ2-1,TGTGCCAGTAGTAAGAACCACCGCAATGAGCAGTTCTTC,CASSKNHRNEQFF
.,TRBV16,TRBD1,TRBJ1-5,TGTGCCAGCAGCCACCGACAGGGGCTCGGTCAGCCCCAGCATTTT,CASSHRQGLGQPQHF
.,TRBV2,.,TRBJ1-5,TGTGCCAGCAGGAGGGGCTTAAATCAGCCCCAGCATTTT,CASRRGLNQPQHF
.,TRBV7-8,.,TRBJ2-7,TGTGCCAGCAGCTTTTACAGGGGGGGGGTGACCTACGAGCAGTACTTC,CASSFYRGGVTYEQYF
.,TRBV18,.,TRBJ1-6,TGTGCCAGCTCACGGGGCCAGGGTGAACCCCTCCACTTT,CASSRGQGEPLHF
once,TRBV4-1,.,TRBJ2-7,TGCGCCAGCAGCCAAGATCGGGGGCGAAGGTTGTCCTACGAGCAGTACTTC,CASSQDRGRRLSYEQYF
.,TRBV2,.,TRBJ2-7,TGTGCCAGCCGCAGAGGGGGAATTTACGAGCAGTACTTC,CASRRGGIYEQYF
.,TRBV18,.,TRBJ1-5,TGTGCCAGCTCACCCCAAAGCAATCAGCCCCAGCATTTT,CASSPQSNQPQHF
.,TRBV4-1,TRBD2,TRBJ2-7,TGCGCCAGCAGCCAATCGACGGGGGGGCCGGGCGAGCAGTACTTC,CASSQSTGGPGEQYF
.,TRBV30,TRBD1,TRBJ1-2,TGTGCCTGGAGTCAGGGGGCAGGGGGCTACACCTTC,CAWSQGAGGYTF
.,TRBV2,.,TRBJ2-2,TGTGCCAGCAGTGATCGGGGGTCGAACACCGGGGAGCTGTTTTTT,CASSDRGSNTGELFF
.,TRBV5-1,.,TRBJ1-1,TGCGCCAGCAGCTCCACATTTTACAGGGACGGCGAGGCTGAAGCTTTCTTT,CASSSTFYRDGEAEAFF
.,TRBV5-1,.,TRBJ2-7,TGCGCCAGCAGCCCAGCTATCGGGGCCGGCGAGCAGTACTTC,CASSPAIGAGEQYF
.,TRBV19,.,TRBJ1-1,TGTGCCAGTCGCGGTCACAGGGCTCAGGACACTGAAGCTTTCTTT,CASRGHRAQDTEAFF
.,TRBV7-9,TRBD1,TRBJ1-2,TGTGCCAGCACCTTAGATCGGGGACAGAATAACTATGGCTACACCTTC,CASTLDRGQNNYGYTF
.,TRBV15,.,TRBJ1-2,TGTGCCACCAGCAGAGTTGGGACCCACGGCGGCTACTATGGCTACACCTTC,CATSRVGTHGGYYGYTF
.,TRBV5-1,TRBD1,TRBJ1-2,TGCGCCAGCAGCTTTGGGACAGGTGATGGCTACACCTTC,CASSFGTGDGYTF